Below, one T cell receptor beta chain is given with its context. J gave up 7 bases and V 6 bases, and 9 bases lay outside the gene matches. The CDR3 spans 14 residues. Germline V gene data show CDR1 as SNHLY and CDR2 as FYNNEI. Original analysis: Estimated nucleated cell counts came from reference gene primer amplification. Method: immunoSEQ multiplex PCR; TCRdb's copy keeps in-frame clones and lacks some. V and J calls and clone size come straight from that table; D and trimming were deduced from the DNA. The sample carries under 55,000 clones, around four fifths recorded once. This sample stems from a study of blood T cell repertoires in COVID-19. Study context: Acute-phase and convalescent COVID-19 samples originated in the United States, Italy and Spain. Nucleic acid was either cDNA or gDNA, and it came from T cells, B-cell-depleted T cells, or PBMCs.

Input material: peripheral blood. This sequence originates from a man aged 50-60 years with acute or convalescent COVID-19. V usage is TRBV2 and J usage is TRBJ1-5, with 7 bases matching TRBD1. Here the CDR3 DNA reads TGTGCCAGCAGGCTGTGGGCAGGGGGACAGCCCCAGCATTTT. Translated, it gives CASRLWAGGQPQHF. The complete variable domain, with remaining parts taken from reference TRBV2 and TRBJ1-5, reads EPEVTQTPSHQVTQMGQEVILRCVPISNHLYFYWYRQILGQKVEFLVSFYNNEISEKSEIFDDQFSVERPDGSNFTLKIRSTKLEDSAMYFCASRLWAGGQPQHFGDGTRLSIL.